This record looks at one T cell receptor beta chain sequence and its context. Its cognate antigen is unknown. These data come from a study of cytomegalovirus exposure and HLA in healthy donors. The study's findings and limits: Associated with cytomegalovirus, according to the listing, were 164 TCR beta chains. A later analysis linked a missense DCLRE1C variant to TCR beta V- and J-gene trimming.

Looked up from germline, CDR1 is LGHNA and CDR2 is YSLEER. The CDR3 sequence is 15 residues long. V was trimmed by 4 bases and J by 3 bases, leaving 15 bases between them. The PCR had 60 Vbeta and 13 Jbeta primers. The table came from immunoSEQ multiplex PCR; TCRdb's copy has only in-frame clones and leaves some out. The data contain over 55,000 clones, about four fifths of them singletons. Sequencing input: PBMCs. The rearrangement uses TRBV4-3 and TRBJ1-2; D is perhaps TRBD1 (6 bases). The sequence was collected from a man between 35 and 55 years old in good health and CMV-seronegative. The CDR3 DNA reads TGCGCCAGCAGCCGAGCGCCGGACAGTTACTATGGCTACACCTTC. Translated, it gives CASSRAPDSYYGYTF.